This TCR beta chain stems from a study of blood T cell repertoires in COVID-19. Turning to the study itself: The United States, Italy and Spain supplied acute and convalescent COVID-19 samples. T cells, B-cell-depleted T cells, or PBMCs supplied cDNA or gDNA.

Germline values: CDR1 SQVTM, CDR2 ANQGSEA. There are 15 residues in the CDR3. The V segment lost 3 bases and the J segment 4 bases; nucleotides outside the gene matches: 8. Per the original data handling: Estimated nucleated cell counts came from reference gene primer amplification. Profiled with immunoSEQ multiplex PCR; TCRdb holds only in-frame clones, not every one. That table gives V, J and clone size, and the DNA gave D and trimming. Of 57,000 or so clones listed, around 79% are singletons. This clonotype was obtained from a man aged 60-69 years with acute or convalescent COVID-19. V gene TRBV29-1 combines with J gene TRBJ2-3; 9 nucleotides agree with TRBD1. The specimen was peripheral blood. In nucleotides, the CDR3 is TGCAGCGTTGACCCGGACAGGGGATGGGCAGATACGCAGTATTTT. This gives the protein CSVDPDRGWADTQYF.